This T cell receptor beta chain appears in the sequencing data of a study of cytomegalovirus exposure and HLA in healthy donors. Study observations and caveats: The presence/absence work took it that sequencing depth was about the same across donors. Researchers reported from a later analysis that most CMV-associated TCR beta chains appeared HLA-restricted.

A word on this clone: Its target is not known.

CDR1 and CDR2 from the germline V gene are ENHRY and SYGVKD. There are 13 residues in the CDR3. V dropped 8 bases and J dropped 1 base, with 11 bases sitting between them. Vbeta (60) and Jbeta (13) primers were used in the PCR. Data came from immunoSEQ multiplex PCR; TCRdb stores just in-frame clones and leaves some out. Among 150,000 or so clones listed, over 60% were seen once. The donors gave bone marrow, and they were healthy. The sequence derives from a female donor in good health and CMV-seronegative. The chain is built from TRBV10-3 and TRBJ1-1; D gene unclear. Material for sequencing was PBMCs. CDR3 sequence: CAIGGIRNTEAFF. In DNA form, the CDR3 reads TGTGCCATCGGCGGTATCAGGAACACTGAAGCTTTCTTT.